This T cell receptor beta chain was sequenced for a study of T cells in Graves' hyperthyroidism and ophthalmopathy. Study conclusions and caveats: The model forecast ophthalmopathy, anticipating it by a median about six months before onset.

Germline V gene data show CDR1 as LNHNV and CDR2 as YYDKDF (reference sequence). The CDR3 is made up of 15 amino acids. The junction had 9 bases not matched to a gene; V was cut back by 6 bases and J by 9 bases. Reasons for excluding patients were uncontrolled infection, other autoimmune disease, pregnancy or lactation. Each diagnosis drew on symptoms, thyroxine, TRAb, thyroid ultrasound and orbital computed tomography findings. The authors obtained PBMCs from around 10 ml of fresh peripheral blood. Remarks on this clonotype: The target antigen is unknown.

RNA transcripts were the template for amplifying TCR beta CDR3 regions. HTBI primers were the set used in a first-round RT-PCR of the TCR CDR3. TCRdb recomputed calls from the multiplex PCR reads with MiXCR, one row per CDR3 protein. The sample has a few hundred thousand distinct CDR3 sequences, less than 20% seen once. What was sequenced was blood. The genes are TRBV15 and TRBJ1-6; 9 bases map to TRBD1. The TCR sequence derives from a young man with Graves' ophthalmopathy. DNA for the CDR3: TGTGCCACCAGTACAGGACAGGGGTCCGGTTCACCCCTCCACTTT. Translation gives CATSTGQGSGSPLHF. Full variable domain (outside the CDR3, taken from reference TRBV15 and TRBJ1-6): DAMVIQNPRYQVTQFGKPVTLSCSQTLNHNVMYWYQQKSSQAPKLLFHYYDKDFNNEADTPDNFQSRRPNTSFCFLDIRSPGLGDTAMYLCATSTGQGSGSPLHFGNGTRLTVT.